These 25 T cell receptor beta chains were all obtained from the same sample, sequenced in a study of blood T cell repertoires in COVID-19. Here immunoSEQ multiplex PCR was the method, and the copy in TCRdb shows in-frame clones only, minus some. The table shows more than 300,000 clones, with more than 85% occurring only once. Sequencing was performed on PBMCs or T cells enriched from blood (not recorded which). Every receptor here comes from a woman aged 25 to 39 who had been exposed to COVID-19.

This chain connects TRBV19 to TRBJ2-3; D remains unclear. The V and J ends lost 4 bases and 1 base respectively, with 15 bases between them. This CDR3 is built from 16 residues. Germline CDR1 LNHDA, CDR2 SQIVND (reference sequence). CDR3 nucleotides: TGTGCCAGTAGTAGCCTAATGCAATTAGGCACAGATACGCAGTATTTT. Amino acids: CASSSLMQLGTDTQYF.

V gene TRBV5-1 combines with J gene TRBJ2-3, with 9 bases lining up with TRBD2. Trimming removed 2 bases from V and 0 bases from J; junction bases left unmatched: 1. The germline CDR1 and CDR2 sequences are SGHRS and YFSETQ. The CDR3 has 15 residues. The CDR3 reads CASSLSGGSTDTQYF. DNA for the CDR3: TGCGCCAGCAGCTTAAGCGGGGGGAGCACAGATACGCAGTATTTT. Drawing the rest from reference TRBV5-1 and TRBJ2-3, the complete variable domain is KAGVTQTPRYLIKTRGQQVTLSCSPISGHRSVSWYQQTPGQGLQFLFEYFSETQRNKGNFPGRFSGRQFSNSRSEMNVSTLELGDSALYLCASSLSGGSTDTQYFGPGTRLTVL.

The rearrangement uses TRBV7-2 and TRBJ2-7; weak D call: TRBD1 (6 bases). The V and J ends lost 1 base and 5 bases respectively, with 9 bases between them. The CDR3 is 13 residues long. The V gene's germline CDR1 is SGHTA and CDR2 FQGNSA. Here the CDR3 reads CASSLGQDHEQYF. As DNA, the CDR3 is TGTGCCAGCAGCTTAGGACAGGACCACGAGCAGTACTTC.

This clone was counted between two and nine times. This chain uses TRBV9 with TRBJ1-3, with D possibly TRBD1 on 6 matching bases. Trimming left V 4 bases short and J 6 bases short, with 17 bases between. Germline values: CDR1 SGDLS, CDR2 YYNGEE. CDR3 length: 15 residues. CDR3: CASSPRAGAENTIYF. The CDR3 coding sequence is TGTGCCAGCAGCCCGAGGGCAGGGGCCGAAAACACCATATATTTT.

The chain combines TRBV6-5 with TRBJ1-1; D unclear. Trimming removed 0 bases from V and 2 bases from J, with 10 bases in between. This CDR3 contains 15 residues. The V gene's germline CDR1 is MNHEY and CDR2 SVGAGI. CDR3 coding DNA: TGTGCCAGCAGTTACTCGAGCTCCATCAACACTGAAGCTTTCTTT. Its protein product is CASSYSSSINTEAFF.

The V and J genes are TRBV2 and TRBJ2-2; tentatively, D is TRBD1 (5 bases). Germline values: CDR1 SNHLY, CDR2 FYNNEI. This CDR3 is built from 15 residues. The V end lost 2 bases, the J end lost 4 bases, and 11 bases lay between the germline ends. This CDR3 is CASSEQGRSTGELFF. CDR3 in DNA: TGTGCCAGCAGTGAACAGGGAAGAAGCACCGGGGAGCTGTTTTTT. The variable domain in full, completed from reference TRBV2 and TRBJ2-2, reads EPEVTQTPSHQVTQMGQEVILRCVPISNHLYFYWYRQILGQKVEFLVSFYNNEISEKSEIFDDQFSVERPDGSNFTLKIRSTKLEDSAMYFCASSEQGRSTGELFFGEGSRLTVL.

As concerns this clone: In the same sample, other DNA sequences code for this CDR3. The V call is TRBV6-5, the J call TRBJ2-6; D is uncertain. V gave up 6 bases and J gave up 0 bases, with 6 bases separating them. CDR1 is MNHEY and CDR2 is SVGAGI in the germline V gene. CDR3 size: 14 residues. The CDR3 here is CASRRDSGANVLTF. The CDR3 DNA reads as TGTGCCAGCAGGAGAGACTCTGGGGCCAACGTCCTGACTTTC.

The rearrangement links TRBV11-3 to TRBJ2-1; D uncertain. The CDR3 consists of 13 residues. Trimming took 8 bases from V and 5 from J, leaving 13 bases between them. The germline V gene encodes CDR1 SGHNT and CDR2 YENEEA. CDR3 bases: TGTGCCAGCGGAGTATCAGAGCACAATGAGCAGTTCTTC. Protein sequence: CASGVSEHNEQFF. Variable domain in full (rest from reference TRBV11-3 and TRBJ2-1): EAGVVQSPRYKIIEKKQPVAFWCNPISGHNTLYWYLQNLGQGPELLIRYENEEAVDDSQLPKDRFSAERLKGVDSTLKIQPAELGDSAVYLCASGVSEHNEQFFGPGTRLTVL.

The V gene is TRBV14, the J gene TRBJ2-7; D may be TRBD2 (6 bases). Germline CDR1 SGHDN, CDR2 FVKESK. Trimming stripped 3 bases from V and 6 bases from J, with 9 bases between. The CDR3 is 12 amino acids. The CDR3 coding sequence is TGTGCCAGCAGCCAGACTAGTATCGAGCAGTACTTC. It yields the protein CASSQTSIEQYF.

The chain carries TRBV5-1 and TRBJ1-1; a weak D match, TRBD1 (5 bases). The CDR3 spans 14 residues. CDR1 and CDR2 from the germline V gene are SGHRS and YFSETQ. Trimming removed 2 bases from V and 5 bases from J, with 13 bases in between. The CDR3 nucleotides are TGCGCCAGCAGCTTTCGGCAGGGTCGTACTGAAGCTTTCTTT. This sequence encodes CASSFRQGRTEAFF.

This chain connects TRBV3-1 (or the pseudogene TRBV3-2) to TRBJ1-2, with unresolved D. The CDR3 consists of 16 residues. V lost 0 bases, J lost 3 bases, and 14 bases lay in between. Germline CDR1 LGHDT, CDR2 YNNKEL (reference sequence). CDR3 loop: CASSQELVGVYYGYTF. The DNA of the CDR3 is TGTGCCAGCAGCCAAGAACTCGTCGGGGTCTACTATGGCTACACCTTC.

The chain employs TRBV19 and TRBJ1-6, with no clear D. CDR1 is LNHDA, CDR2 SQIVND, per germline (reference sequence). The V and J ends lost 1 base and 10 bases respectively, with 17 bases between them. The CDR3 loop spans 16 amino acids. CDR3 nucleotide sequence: TGTGCCAGTAGTATAGGTCTGGCCGGGATTAACTCACCCCTCCACTTT. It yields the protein CASSIGLAGINSPLHF.

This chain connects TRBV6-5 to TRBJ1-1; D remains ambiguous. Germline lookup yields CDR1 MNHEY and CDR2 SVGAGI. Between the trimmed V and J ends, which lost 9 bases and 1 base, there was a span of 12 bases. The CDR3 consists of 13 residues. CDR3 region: CASTKGENTEAFF. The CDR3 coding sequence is TGTGCCAGTACCAAGGGAGAGAACACTGAAGCTTTCTTT.

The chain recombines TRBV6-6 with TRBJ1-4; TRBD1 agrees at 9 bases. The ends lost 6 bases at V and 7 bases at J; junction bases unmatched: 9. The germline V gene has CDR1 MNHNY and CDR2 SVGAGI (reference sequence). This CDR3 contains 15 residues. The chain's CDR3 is CASSYPGQGVEKLFF. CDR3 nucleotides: TGTGCCAGCAGCTACCCGGGACAGGGAGTTGAAAAACTGTTTTTT.

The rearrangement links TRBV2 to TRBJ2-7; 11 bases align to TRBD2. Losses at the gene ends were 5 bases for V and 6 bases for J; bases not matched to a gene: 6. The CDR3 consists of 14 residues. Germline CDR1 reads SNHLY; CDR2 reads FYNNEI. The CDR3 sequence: CASSYLLAGGEQYF. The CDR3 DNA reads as TGTGCCAGCAGTTACCTTCTAGCGGGGGGCGAGCAGTACTTC.

CDR3 residues: CASLMAGLAANTGELFF. For the CDR3, the DNA is TGTGCCAGTTTAATGGCGGGACTAGCGGCTAACACCGGGGAGCTGTTTTTT. The chain combines TRBV13 with TRBJ2-2; TRBD2 matches 11 bases. This CDR3 has 17 residues. Germline V gene lookup returns CDR1 PRHDT and CDR2 FYEKMQ (reference sequence). With V trimmed by 9 bases and J by 2 bases, 11 bases remained unmatched.

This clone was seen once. Here the CDR3 reads CASSQGQGGYEQYF. CDR3 coding DNA: TGTGCCAGCAGCCAAGGACAGGGAGGCTACGAGCAGTACTTC. The chain employs TRBV11-1 and TRBJ2-7; TRBD1 matches 8 bases. The trim removed 5 bases at V and 3 bases at J, leaving 6 bases unmatched. CDR1 and CDR2 (germline): SGHAT, FQDESV (reference sequence). The CDR3 spans 14 residues.

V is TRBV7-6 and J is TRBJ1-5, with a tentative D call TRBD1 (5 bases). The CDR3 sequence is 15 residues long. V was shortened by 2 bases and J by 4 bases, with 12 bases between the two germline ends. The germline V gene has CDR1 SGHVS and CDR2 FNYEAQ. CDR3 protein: CASSLNLDKNQPQHF. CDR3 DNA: TGTGCCAGCAGCTTAAATCTGGACAAAAATCAGCCCCAGCATTTT.

CDR3 protein: CASSPRTTGTDTQYF. The CDR3 DNA sequence: TGTGCCAGCAGCCCGAGGACTACGGGCACAGATACGCAGTATTTT. This rearrangement joins TRBV7-2 to TRBJ2-3; D perhaps matches TRBD2 (6 bases). The CDR3 totals 15 residues. Germline values: CDR1 SGHTA, CDR2 FQGNSA. V was trimmed by 5 bases and J by 1 base, leaving 13 bases between them.

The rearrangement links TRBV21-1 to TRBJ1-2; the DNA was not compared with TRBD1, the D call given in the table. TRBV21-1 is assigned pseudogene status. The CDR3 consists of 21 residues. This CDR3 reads CASSKEEGNGLQGAWDYGYTF. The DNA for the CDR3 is TGTGCCAGCAGCAAAGAGGAAGGGAATGGACTACAGGGGGCGTGGGACTATGGCTACACCTTC.

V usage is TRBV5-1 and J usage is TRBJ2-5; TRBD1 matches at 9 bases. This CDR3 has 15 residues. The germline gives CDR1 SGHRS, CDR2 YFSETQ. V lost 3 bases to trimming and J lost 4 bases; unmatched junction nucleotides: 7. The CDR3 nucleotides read TGCGCCAGCAGCTCCGGGACAGGGAATGTAGAGACCCAGTACTTC. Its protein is CASSSGTGNVETQYF. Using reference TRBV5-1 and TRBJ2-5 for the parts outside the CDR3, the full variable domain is KAGVTQTPRYLIKTRGQQVTLSCSPISGHRSVSWYQQTPGQGLQFLFEYFSETQRNKGNFPGRFSGRQFSNSRSEMNVSTLELGDSALYLCASSSGTGNVETQYFGPGTRLLVL.

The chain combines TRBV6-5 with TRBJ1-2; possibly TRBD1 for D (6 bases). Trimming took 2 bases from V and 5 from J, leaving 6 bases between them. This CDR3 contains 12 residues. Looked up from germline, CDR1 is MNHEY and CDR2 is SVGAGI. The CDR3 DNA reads TGTGCCAGCAGTTACGGACAGTATGGCTACACCTTC. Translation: CASSYGQYGYTF.

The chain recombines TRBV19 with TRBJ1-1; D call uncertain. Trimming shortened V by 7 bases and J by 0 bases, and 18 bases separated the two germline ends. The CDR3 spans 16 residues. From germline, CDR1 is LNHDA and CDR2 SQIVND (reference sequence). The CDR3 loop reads CASKGRALGMNTEAFF. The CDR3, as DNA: TGTGCCAGTAAAGGGAGGGCCCTGGGCATGAACACTGAAGCTTTCTTT. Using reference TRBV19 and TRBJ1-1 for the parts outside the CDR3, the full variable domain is DGGITQSPKYLFRKEGQNVTLSCEQNLNHDAMYWYRQDPGQGLRLIYYSQIVNDFQKGDIAEGYSVSREKKESFPLTVTSAQKNPTAFYLCASKGRALGMNTEAFFGQGTRLTVV.

CDR3 DNA: TGTGCCAGCAGCCAAGTGGTTGGGTCAGGGATGACCCAGTACTTC. It yields the protein CASSQVVGSGMTQYF. The chain couples TRBV3-1 (or the pseudogene TRBV3-2) to TRBJ2-5; D possibly corresponds to TRBD1 (5 bases). Trimming removed 1 base from V and 7 bases from J, with 16 bases in between. Germline CDR1 LGHDT, CDR2 YNNKEL (reference sequence). The CDR3 spans 15 residues.

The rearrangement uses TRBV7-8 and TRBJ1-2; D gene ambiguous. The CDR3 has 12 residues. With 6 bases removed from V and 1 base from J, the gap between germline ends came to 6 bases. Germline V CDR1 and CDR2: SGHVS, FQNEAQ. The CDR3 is CASRALNYGYTF. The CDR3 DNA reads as TGTGCCAGCAGGGCTCTTAACTATGGCTACACCTTC.